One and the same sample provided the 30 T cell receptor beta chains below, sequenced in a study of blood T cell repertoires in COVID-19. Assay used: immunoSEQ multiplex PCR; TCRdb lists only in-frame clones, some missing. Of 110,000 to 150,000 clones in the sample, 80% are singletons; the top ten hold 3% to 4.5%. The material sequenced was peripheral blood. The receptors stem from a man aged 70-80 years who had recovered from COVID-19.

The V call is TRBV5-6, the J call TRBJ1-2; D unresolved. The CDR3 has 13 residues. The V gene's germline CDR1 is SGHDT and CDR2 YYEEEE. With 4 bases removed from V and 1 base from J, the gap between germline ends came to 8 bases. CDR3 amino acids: CASSTGSNYGYTF. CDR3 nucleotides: TGTGCCAGCAGCACCGGGAGTAACTATGGCTACACCTTC. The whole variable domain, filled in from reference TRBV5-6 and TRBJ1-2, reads DAGVTQSPTHLIKTRGQQVTLRCSPKSGHDTVSWYQQALGQGPQFIFQYYEEEERQRGNFPDRFSGHQFPNYSSELNVNALLLGDSALYLCASSTGSNYGYTFGSGTRLTVV.

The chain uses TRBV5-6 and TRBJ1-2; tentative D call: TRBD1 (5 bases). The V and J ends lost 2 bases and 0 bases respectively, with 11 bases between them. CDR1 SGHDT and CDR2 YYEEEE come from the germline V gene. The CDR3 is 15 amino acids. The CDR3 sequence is CASSFPTTANYGYTF. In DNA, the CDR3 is TGTGCCAGCAGCTTTCCGACGACAGCTAACTATGGCTACACCTTC.

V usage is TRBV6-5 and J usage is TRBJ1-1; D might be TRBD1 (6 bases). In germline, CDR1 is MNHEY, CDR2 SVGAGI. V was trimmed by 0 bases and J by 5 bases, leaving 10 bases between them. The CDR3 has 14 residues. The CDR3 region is CASSYSPGETEAFF. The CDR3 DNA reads TGTGCCAGCAGTTACTCGCCAGGGGAGACTGAAGCTTTCTTT.

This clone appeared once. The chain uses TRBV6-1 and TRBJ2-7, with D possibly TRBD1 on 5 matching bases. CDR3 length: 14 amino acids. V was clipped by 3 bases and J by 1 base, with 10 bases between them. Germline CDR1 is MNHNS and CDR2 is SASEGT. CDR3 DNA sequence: TGTGCCAGCAGTGAGGCAGGGCCTTCCTACGAGCAGTACTTC. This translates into CASSEAGPSYEQYF.

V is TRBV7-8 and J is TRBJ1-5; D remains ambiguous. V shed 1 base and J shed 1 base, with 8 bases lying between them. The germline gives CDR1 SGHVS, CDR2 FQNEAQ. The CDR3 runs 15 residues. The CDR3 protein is CASSLEGASNQPQHF. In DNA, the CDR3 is TGTGCCAGCAGCTTAGAAGGAGCGAGCAATCAGCCCCAGCATTTT.

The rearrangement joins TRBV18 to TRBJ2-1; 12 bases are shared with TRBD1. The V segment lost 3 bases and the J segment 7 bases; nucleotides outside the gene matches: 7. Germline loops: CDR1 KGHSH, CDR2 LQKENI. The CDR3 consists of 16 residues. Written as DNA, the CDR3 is TGTGCCAGCTCACCCTCGGGACAGGGGGCGAGAAATGAGCAGTTCTTC. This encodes CASSPSGQGARNEQFF. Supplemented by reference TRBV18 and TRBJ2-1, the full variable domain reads NAGVMQNPRHLVRRRGQEARLRCSPMKGHSHVYWYRQLPEEGLKFMVYLQKENIIDESGMPKERFSAEFPKEGPSILRIQQVVRGDSAAYFCASSPSGQGARNEQFFGPGTRLTVL.

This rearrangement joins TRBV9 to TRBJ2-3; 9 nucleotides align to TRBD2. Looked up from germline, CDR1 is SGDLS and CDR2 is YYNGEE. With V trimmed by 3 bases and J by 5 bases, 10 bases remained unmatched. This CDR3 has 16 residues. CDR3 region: CASSGRSAGGGDTQYF. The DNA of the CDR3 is TGTGCCAGCAGCGGCAGGTCAGCGGGAGGCGGAGATACGCAGTATTTT.

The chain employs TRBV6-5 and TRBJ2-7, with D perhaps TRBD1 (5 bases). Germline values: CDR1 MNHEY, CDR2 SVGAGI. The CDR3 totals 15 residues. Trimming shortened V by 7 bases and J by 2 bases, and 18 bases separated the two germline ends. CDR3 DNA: TGTGCCAGCACTAGGAATATTCAGGGTCCCTACGAGCAGTACTTC. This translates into CASTRNIQGPYEQYF.

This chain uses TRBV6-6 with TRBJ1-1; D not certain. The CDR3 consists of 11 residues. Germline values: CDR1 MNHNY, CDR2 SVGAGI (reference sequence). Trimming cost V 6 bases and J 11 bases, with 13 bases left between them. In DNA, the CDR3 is TGTGCCAGCAGCTCGCTCAGATTGGCTTTCTTT. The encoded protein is CASSSLRLAFF.

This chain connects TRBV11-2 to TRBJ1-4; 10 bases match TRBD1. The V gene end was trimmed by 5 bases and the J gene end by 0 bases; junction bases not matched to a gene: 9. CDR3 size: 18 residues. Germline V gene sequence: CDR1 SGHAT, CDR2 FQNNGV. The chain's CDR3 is CASSLTTGGRTTNEKLFF. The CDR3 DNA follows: TGTGCCAGCAGCCTCACGACAGGGGGCAGGACAACTAATGAAAAACTGTTTTTT.

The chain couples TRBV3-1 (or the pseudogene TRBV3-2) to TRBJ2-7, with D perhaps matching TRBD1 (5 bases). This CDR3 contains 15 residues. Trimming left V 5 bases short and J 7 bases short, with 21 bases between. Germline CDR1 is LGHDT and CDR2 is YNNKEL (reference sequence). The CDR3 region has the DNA TGTGCCAGCAGCGTCAGCCCTCAAGCAGGGCTAGAGCAGTACTTC. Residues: CASSVSPQAGLEQYF.

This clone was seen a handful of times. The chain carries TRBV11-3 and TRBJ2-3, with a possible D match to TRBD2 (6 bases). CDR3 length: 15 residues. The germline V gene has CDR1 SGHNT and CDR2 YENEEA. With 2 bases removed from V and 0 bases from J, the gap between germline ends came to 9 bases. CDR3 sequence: CASSLTGDSTDTQYF. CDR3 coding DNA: TGTGCCAGCAGCTTAACGGGAGACAGCACAGATACGCAGTATTTT.

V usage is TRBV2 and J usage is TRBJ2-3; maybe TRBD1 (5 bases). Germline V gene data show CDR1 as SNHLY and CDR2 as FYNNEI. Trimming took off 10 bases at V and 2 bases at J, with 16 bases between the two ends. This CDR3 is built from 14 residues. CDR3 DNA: TGTGCCATCAAAGGGGTCCTTTACACAGATACGCAGTATTTT. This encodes CAIKGVLYTDTQYF.

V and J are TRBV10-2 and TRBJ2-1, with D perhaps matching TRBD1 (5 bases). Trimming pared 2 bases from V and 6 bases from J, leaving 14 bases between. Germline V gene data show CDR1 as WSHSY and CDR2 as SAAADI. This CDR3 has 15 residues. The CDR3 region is CASSEVMGQGNEQFF. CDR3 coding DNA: TGCGCCAGCAGTGAGGTTATGGGGCAGGGCAATGAGCAGTTCTTC.

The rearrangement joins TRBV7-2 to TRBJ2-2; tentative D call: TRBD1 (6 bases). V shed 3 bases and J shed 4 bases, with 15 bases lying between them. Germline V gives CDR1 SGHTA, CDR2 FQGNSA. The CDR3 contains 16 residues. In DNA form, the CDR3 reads TGTGCCAGCAGCTTCACAGGGTGGTTGCGCACCGGGGAGCTGTTTTTT. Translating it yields CASSFTGWLRTGELFF.

The CDR3 spells CASSPSSENQFF. The DNA of the CDR3 is TGTGCCAGCAGCCCCTCTTCGGAGAACCAGTTCTTC. This rearrangement joins TRBV14 to TRBJ2-1, with D unclear. The germline V and J ends were trimmed by 4 bases and 13 bases, with 14 bases remaining between them. Germline CDR1 is SGHDN and CDR2 is FVKESK. This CDR3 comprises 12 residues.

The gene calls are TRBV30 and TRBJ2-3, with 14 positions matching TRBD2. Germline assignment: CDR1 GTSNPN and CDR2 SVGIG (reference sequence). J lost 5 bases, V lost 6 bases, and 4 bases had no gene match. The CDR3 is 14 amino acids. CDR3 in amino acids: CACGTSGREDTQYF. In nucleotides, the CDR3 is TGTGCCTGCGGGACTAGCGGGAGAGAAGATACGCAGTATTTT.

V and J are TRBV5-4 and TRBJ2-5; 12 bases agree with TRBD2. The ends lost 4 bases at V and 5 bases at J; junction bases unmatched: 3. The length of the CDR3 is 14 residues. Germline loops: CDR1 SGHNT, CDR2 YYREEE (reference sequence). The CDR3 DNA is TGTGCCAGCAGCCCAACTAGCGGGAGGGAGACCCAGTACTTC. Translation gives CASSPTSGRETQYF.

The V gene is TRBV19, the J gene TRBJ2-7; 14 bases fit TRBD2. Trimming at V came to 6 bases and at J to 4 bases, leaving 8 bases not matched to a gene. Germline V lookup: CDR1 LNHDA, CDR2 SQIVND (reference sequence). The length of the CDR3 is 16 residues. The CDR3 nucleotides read TGTGCCAGTAGCTTCGGGACTAGCGGGAGCTTGTACGAGCAGTACTTC. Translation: CASSFGTSGSLYEQYF. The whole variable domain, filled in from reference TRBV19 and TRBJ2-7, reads DGGITQSPKYLFRKEGQNVTLSCEQNLNHDAMYWYRQDPGQGLRLIYYSQIVNDFQKGDIAEGYSVSREKKESFPLTVTSAQKNPTAFYLCASSFGTSGSLYEQYFGPGTRLTVT.

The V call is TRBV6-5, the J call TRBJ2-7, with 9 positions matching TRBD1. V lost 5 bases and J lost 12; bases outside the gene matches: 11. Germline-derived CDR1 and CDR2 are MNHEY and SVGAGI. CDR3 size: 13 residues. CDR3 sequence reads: CASSRTGEGKAYF. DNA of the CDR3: TGTGCCAGCAGTCGGACAGGGGAAGGGAAGGCGTACTTC.

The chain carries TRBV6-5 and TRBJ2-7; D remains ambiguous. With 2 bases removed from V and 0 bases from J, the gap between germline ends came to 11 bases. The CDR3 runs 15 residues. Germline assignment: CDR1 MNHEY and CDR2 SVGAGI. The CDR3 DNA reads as TGTGCCAGCAGTTACGCGGCGACTTACTCCTACGAGCAGTACTTC. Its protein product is CASSYAATYSYEQYF.

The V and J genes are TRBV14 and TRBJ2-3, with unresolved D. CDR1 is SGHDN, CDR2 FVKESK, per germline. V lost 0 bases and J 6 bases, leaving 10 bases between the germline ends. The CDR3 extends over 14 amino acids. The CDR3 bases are TGTGCCAGCAGCCAAGATCGACTTTTTGATACGCAGTATTTT. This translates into CASSQDRLFDTQYF.

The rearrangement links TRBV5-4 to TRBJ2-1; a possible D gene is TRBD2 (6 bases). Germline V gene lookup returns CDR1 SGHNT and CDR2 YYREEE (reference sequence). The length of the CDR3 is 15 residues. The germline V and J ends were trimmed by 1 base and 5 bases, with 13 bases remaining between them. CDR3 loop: CASSLRSGPDNEQFF. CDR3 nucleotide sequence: TGTGCCAGCAGCTTGAGAAGCGGGCCAGACAATGAGCAGTTCTTC.

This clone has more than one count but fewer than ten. CDR3 sequence: CAISGVLAEGSYEQYF. The CDR3 nucleotides read TGTGCCATCAGTGGAGTTTTAGCGGAAGGCTCCTACGAGCAGTACTTC. J is TRBJ2-7 and V is TRBV10-3, with a possible D match to TRBD2 (6 bases). The CDR3 runs to 16 residues. The V end lost 4 bases, the J end lost 0 bases, and 16 bases lay between the germline ends. Germline loops: CDR1 ENHRY, CDR2 SYGVKD.

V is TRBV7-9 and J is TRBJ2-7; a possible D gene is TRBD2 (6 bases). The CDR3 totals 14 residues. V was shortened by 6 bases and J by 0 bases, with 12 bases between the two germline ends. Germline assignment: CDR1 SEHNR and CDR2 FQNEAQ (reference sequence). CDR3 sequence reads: CASRYTGSSYEQYF. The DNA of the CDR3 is TGTGCCAGCAGATACACCGGGAGCTCCTACGAGCAGTACTTC. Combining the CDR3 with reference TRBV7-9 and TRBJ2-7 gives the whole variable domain DTGVSQNPRHKITKRGQNVTFRCDPISEHNRLYWYRQTLGQGPEFLTYFQNEAQLEKSRLLSDRFSAERPKGSFSTLEIQRTEQGDSAMYLCASRYTGSSYEQYFGPGTRLTVT.

This chain's CDR3 is CASTVINYGYTF. The CDR3 coding sequence is TGTGCCAGCACGGTGATTAACTATGGCTACACCTTC. The V call is TRBV2, the J call TRBJ1-2, with D unclear. Germline loops: CDR1 SNHLY, CDR2 FYNNEI. This CDR3 has 12 amino acids. V was trimmed by 7 bases and J by 1 base, leaving 7 bases between them.

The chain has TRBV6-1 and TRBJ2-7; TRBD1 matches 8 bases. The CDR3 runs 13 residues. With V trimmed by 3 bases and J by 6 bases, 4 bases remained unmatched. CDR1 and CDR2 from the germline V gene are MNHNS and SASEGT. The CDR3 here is CASSEDRAREQYF. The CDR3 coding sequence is TGTGCCAGCAGTGAGGACAGGGCTCGCGAGCAGTACTTC.

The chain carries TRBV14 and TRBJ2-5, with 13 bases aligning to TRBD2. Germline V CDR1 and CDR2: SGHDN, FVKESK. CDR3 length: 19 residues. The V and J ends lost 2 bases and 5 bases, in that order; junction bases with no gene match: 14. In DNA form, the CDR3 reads TGTGCCAGCAGCCAACGACTAGCGGGAGGCTTTTTTAGCAGGGAGACCCAGTACTTC. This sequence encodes CASSQRLAGGFFSRETQYF.

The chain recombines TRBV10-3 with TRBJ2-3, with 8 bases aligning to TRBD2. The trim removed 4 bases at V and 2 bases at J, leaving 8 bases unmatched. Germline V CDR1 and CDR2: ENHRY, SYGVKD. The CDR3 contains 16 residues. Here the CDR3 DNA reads TGTGCCATCAGTGCTCCCCGGGAGGGTTACACAGATACGCAGTATTTT. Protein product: CAISAPREGYTDTQYF.

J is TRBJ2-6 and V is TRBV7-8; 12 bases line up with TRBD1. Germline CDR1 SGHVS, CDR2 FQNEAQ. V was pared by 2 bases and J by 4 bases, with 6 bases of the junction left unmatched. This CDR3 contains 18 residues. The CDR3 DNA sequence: TGTGCCAGCAGCTTATGGGGACAGGGGGCATCCGGGGCCAACGTCCTGACTTTC. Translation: CASSLWGQGASGANVLTF.